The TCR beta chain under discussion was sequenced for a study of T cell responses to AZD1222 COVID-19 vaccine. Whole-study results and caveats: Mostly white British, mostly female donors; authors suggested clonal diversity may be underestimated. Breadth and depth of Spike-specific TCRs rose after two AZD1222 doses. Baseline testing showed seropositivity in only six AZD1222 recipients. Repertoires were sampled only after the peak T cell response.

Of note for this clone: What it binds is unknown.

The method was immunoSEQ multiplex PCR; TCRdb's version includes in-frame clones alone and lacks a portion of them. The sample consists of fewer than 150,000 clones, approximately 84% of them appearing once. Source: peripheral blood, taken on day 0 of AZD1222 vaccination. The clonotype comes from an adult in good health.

CDR3 DNA sequence: TGTGCCAGCAGCTTAGCGGGCGCACAAGAGACCCAGTACTTC. This encodes CASSLAGAQETQYF. V usage is TRBV7-2 and J usage is TRBJ2-5, with D uncertain. V shed 0 bases and J shed 2 bases, with 7 bases lying between them. Looked up from germline, CDR1 is SGHTA and CDR2 is FQGNSA. CDR3 size: 14 residues.